The following is a T cell receptor beta chain sequence with its context. Its antigen is undetermined. The data belong to a study of response to subunit inactivated influenza vaccine. From the RT-PCR reads, TCRdb called clonotypes with MiXCR, one entry per CDR3 protein. The sample includes about 540,000 distinct CDR3 sequences, under 30% of them seen just once. From germline, CDR1 is SGHVS and CDR2 FNYEAQ. CDR3 length equals 17 residues. Losses at the gene ends were 3 bases for V and 6 bases for J; bases not matched to a gene: 6. Study-level results: Each seasonal flu vaccination may recruit only limited new T cells, authors suggested.

The data also belong to a second study, concerning T cells expressing NK-cell markers. Per that study: 5'RACE template switching with UMIs produced the TCR beta cDNA. Just one sequenced donor of eight was HCMV-seronegative, while seven were seropositive. Whether expanded NKG2C+ T cell clones recognized HCMV stayed uncertain.

The sequence derives from a man aged 50-60 years who received an inactivated influenza vaccine. This chain connects TRBV7-6 to TRBJ2-3; 16 bases line up with TRBD2. Here the sequenced sample was CD4+ T cells sorted from PBMCs, taken 12 days after vaccination. The CDR3 sequence: CASSFGTSGRARDTQYF. The CDR3 DNA is TGTGCCAGCAGCTTCGGGACTAGCGGGAGGGCCAGGGATACGCAGTATTTT.